The clone carrying this T cell receptor (beta chain) was found a few times. What it binds is not known. Profiling relied on immunoSEQ multiplex PCR, and the TCRdb table lists in-frame clones only, not all of them. The sample holds approximately 80,000 clones; around 74% are singletons and the top ten take roughly 10%. Per germline, CDR1 SGHDT and CDR2 YYEEEE. The germline V and J ends were trimmed by 1 base and 1 base, with 5 bases remaining between them. The CDR3 consists of 13 residues. The data derive from a study of radiotherapy plus CTLA-4 blockade in lung cancer. Notes on the study in general: Following radiotherapy plus ipilimumab, tumor-derived TCR clones expanded in the blood.

The sequencing here drew on peripheral blood, taken from a patient treated with radiotherapy plus ipilimumab. This clonotype was sampled from a human donor with non-small cell lung cancer whose response to radiotherapy plus ipilimumab could not be evaluated. The rearrangement joins TRBV5-6 to TRBJ1-1, with D possibly TRBD1 on 5 matching bases. The DNA for the CDR3 is TGTGCCAGCAGCTTGACAGGGAACACTGAAGCTTTCTTT. Residues: CASSLTGNTEAFF. The variable domain in full, with the rest retrieved from reference TRBV5-6 and TRBJ1-1, is DAGVTQSPTHLIKTRGQQVTLRCSPKSGHDTVSWYQQALGQGPQFIFQYYEEEERQRGNFPDRFSGHQFPNYSSELNVNALLLGDSALYLCASSLTGNTEAFFGQGTRLTVV.